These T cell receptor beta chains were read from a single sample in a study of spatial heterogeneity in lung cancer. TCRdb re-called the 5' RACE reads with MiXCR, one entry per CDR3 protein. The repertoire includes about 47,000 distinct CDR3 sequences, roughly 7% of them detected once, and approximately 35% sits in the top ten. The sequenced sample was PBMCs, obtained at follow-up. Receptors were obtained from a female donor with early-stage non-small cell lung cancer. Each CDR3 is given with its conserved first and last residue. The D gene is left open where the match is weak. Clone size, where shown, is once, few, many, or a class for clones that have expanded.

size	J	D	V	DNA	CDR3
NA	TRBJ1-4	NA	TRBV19	TGTGCCAGTAGTAAATGGGCCAGACATGCAACTAATGAAAAACTGTTTTTT	CASSKWARHATNEKLFF
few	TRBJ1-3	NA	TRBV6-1	TGTGCCAGCATGCGGGGAATCTCTGGAAACACCATATATTTT	CASMRGISGNTIYF
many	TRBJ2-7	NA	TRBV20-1	TGCAGTGCTAGAGATCGTGCTCCGAAGGAGCAGTACTTC	CSARDRAPKEQYF
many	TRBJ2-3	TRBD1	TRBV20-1	TGCAGTGCTAGGACGGGACAGGGGAGAGGCGATACGCAGTATTTT	CSARTGQGRGDTQYF
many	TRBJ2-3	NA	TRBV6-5	TGTGCCAGCACCTCCGCTGGGGAAGGGACGCAGTATTTT	CASTSAGEGTQYF
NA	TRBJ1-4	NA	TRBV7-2	TGTGCCAGCAGCTTAGGAGGCTTTAATGAAAAACTGTTTTTT	CASSLGGFNEKLFF
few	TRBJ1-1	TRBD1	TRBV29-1	TGCAGCGTTGAGGGGTTTGACAGGGAGTCAGGAGCTTTCTTT	CSVEGFDRESGAFF
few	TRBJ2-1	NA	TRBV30	TGTGCCTGGAGTGTACGTCTAGGAGGTGAGCAGTTCTTC	CAWSVRLGGEQFF
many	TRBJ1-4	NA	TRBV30	TGTGCCTGGAGTGGACAGTTCGGGTCTAATGAAAAACTGTTTTTT	CAWSGQFGSNEKLFF
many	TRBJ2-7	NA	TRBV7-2	TGTGCCAGCAGCTTCTGGCCTTACTCCTACGAGCAGTACTTC	CASSFWPYSYEQYF
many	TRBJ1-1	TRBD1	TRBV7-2	TGTGCCAGCAGCTTGGACAGGTGGATGAACACTGAAGCTTTCTTT	CASSLDRWMNTEAFF
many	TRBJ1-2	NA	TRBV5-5	TGTGCCAGCGGCCCCTTACAGGGCGGCTATGGCTACACCTTC	CASGPLQGGYGYTF
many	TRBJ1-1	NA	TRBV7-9	TGTGCCAGCAGCTTAGAAGGGAGGACTGAAGCTTTCTTT	CASSLEGRTEAFF
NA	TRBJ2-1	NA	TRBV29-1	TGCAGCGTTGTGCAAGGGACGTACAATGAGCAGCTCTTC	CSVVQGTYNEQLF
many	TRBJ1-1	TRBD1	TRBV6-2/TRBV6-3	TGTGCCAGCGGATACAGGGGTGGCGGGGCTTTCTTT	CASGYRGGGAFF
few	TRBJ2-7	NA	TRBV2	TGTGCCAGCAGTGAAGAGGGGACTCCCTCCTACGAGCAGTACTTC	CASSEEGTPSYEQYF
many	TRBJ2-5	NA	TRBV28	TGTGCCAGCAGTTTGGAAGGGATGGGAAGAAGAGAGACCCAGTACTTC	CASSLEGMGRRETQYF
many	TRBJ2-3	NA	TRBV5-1	TGCGCCAGCTCTCAGGGAATGGGCACAGATACGCAGTATTTT	CASSQGMGTDTQYF
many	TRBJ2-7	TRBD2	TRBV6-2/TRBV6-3	TGTGCCAGCAGCCCGGGACTAGCGGGGGAGCAGTACTTC	CASSPGLAGEQYF
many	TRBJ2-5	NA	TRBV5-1	TGCGCCAGCAGCTTGGAATGGGGGAAAGAGACCCAGTACTTC	CASSLEWGKETQYF
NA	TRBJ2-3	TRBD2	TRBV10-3	TGTGCCATCAGCGGGACTAGCGGCACAGATACGCAGTATTTT	CAISGTSGTDTQYF
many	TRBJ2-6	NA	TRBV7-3	TGTGCCAGCAGCTTACAAAAGGCTGGGGCCAACGTCCTGACTTTC	CASSLQKAGANVLTF
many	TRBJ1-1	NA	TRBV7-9	TGTGCCAGCAGCTTGGGTTCTTACACTGAAGCTTTCTTT	CASSLGSYTEAFF
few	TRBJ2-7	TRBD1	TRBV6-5	TGTGCCAGCAGTCAGCCGGGACAGGGGTCCTACGAGCAGTACTTC	CASSQPGQGSYEQYF
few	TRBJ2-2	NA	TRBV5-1	TGCGCCAGCAGTCGGGATGCGGCAGCCAACGGGGAGCTGTTTTTT	CASSRDAAANGELFF
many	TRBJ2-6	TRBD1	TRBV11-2	TGTGCCAGCGGATCGGACAGGGCCCTCTCTGGGGCCAACGTCCTGACTTTC	CASGSDRALSGANVLTF
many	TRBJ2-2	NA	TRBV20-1	TGCAGTGCTAGTCCTGTCGACAGACCCGGGGAGCTGTTTTTT	CSASPVDRPGELFF
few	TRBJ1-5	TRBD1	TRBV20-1	TGCAGTGCTCATTTGGGACAGGGGGCCTTGGGCAATCAGCCCCAGCATTTT	CSAHLGQGALGNQPQHF
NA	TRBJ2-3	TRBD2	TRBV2	TGTGCCAGCAGAGATAGACTAGCGGGGGGATTCACAGATACGCAGTATTTT	CASRDRLAGGFTDTQYF
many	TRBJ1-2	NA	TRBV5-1	TGCGCCAGCAGCTCGATACAGAACTATGGCTACACCTTC	CASSSIQNYGYTF
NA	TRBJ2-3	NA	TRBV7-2	TGTGCCAGCAGCTTTGGGGGGCAGGGCGCAGATACGCAGTATTTT	CASSFGGQGADTQYF
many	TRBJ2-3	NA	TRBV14	TGTGCCAGCAGCCGTGCTGGGACTAGCACAGATACGCAGTATTTT	CASSRAGTSTDTQYF
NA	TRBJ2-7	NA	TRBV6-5	TGTGCCAGCAGCCATGGGACGGGGAGCTCCTACGAGCAGTACTTC	CASSHGTGSSYEQYF
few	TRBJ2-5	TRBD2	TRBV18	TGTGCCAGTCGGACTAGCGGGTCTCGTCGGGAGTACCAAGAGACCCAGTACTTC	CASRTSGSRREYQETQYF
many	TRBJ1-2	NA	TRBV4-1	TGCGCCAGCAGCCCACAGACAGTTAACTATGGCTACACCTTC	CASSPQTVNYGYTF
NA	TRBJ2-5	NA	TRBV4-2	TGTGCCAGCAGCCAAGTCTCTTTAGAGACCCAGTACTTC	CASSQVSLETQYF
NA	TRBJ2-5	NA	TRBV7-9	TGTGCCATAAGAGCGGAAGAGACCCAGTACTTC	CAIRAEETQYF
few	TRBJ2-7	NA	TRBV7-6	TGTGCCAGCAGCTTAGACAGAAGTTCCTACGAGCAGTACTTC	CASSLDRSSYEQYF
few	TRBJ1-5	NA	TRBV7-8	TGTGCCAGCAGCTTAGAGGGGATTCAGCCCCAGCATTTT	CASSLEGIQPQHF
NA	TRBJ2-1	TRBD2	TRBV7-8	TGTGCCAGCAGCTTAGTCTTGCGGGGGGTTTCAGGTGAGCAGTTCTTC	CASSLVLRGVSGEQFF
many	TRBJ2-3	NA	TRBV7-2	TGTGCCAGCAGCTTAGCCTCCGATACGCAGTATTTT	CASSLASDTQYF
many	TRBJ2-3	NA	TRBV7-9	TGTGCCAGCAGCTTAGTCGGGGCCGGTAAGGCAGATACGCAGTATTTT	CASSLVGAGKADTQYF
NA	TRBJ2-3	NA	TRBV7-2	TGTGCCAGCAGCTCACTAGACTTGCAGTATTTT	CASSSLDLQYF
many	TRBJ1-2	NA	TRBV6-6	TGTGCCAGCAGTTATCCCGGACAAGACTATGGCTACACCTTC	CASSYPGQDYGYTF
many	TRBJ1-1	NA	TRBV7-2	TGTGCCAGCAGCTTAGGGGGTCTTGCGGTGGCTTTCTTT	CASSLGGLAVAFF
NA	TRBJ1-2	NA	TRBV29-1	TGCAGCGTTCTCTCTAACTATGGCTACACCTTC	CSVLSNYGYTF
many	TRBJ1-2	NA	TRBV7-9	TGTGCCAGCAGCTTAGCCGGACCCCCGGACTATGGCTACACCTTC	CASSLAGPPDYGYTF
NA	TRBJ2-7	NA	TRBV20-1	TGCAGTGCTAGAGACCCAGGGCCAAGCTCCTACGAGCAGTACTTC	CSARDPGPSSYEQYF
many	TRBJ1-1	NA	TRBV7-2	TGTGCCAGCAGCCCCCTTAGCCCTGAAGCTTTCTTT	CASSPLSPEAFF
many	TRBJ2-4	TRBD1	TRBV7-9	TGTGCCAGCAGCTCGTGGACAGGGGGCTCCAAAAACATTCAGTACTTC	CASSSWTGGSKNIQYF
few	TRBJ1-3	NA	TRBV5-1	TGCGCCAGCAGCTTTGCGGGGGGATCTGGAAACACCATATATTTT	CASSFAGGSGNTIYF
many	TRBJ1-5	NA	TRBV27	TGTGCCAGCAGTTTATACGACAATCAGCCCCAGCATTTT	CASSLYDNQPQHF
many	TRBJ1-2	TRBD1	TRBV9	TGTGCCAGCAGTGAAGGGCGGGACAGGGGGACCTATGGCTACACCTTC	CASSEGRDRGTYGYTF
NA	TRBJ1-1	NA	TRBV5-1	TGCGCCAGCAGCCGTGACGGACAGCTCGAGATGAACACTGAAGCTTTCTTT	CASSRDGQLEMNTEAFF
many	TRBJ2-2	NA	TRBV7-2	TGTGCCAGCAGCTTCCTAGTGGGGAACACCGGGGAGCTGTTTTTT	CASSFLVGNTGELFF
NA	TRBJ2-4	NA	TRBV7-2	TGTGCCAGCAGCTTGAGGCTCCTGGGGGACATTCAGTACTTC	CASSLRLLGDIQYF
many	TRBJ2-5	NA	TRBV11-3	TGTGCCAGCAGCCAAGGAGGGTTTGGGGAGACCCAGTACTTC	CASSQGGFGETQYF
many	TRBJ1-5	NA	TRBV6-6	TGTGCCAGCAGTAGCGATCAGCCCCAGCATTTT	CASSSDQPQHF
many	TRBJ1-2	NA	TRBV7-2	TGTGCCAGCAGCAAAACCGGCCGGTATGGCTACACCTTC	CASSKTGRYGYTF
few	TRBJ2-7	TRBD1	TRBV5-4	TGTGCCAGCAGCTTGGCTGTCCGGGACAGGGGCGACGAGCAGTACTTC	CASSLAVRDRGDEQYF